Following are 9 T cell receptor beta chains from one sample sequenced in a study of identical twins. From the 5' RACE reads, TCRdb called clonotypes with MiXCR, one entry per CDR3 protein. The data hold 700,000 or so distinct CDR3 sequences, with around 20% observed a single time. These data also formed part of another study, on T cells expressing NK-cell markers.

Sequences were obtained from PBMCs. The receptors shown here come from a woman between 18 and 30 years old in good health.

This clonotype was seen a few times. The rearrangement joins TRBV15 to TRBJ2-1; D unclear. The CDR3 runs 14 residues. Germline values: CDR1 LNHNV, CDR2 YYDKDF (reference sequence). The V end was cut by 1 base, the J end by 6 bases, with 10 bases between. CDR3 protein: CATSRVLMGNEQFF. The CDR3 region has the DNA TGTGCCACCAGCAGAGTTTTAATGGGCAATGAGCAGTTCTTC.

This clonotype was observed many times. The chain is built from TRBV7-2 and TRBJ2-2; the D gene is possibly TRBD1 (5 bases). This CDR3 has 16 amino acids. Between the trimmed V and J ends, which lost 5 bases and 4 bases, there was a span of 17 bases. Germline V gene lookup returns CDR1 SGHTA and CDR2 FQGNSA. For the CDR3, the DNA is TGTGCCAGCAGCCGGCAGGGAATCTCCCCCACCGGGGAGCTGTTTTTT. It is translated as CASSRQGISPTGELFF. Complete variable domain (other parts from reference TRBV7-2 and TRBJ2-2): GAGVSQSPSNKVTEKGKDVELRCDPISGHTALYWYRQSLGQGLEFLIYFQGNSAPDKSGLPSDRFSAERTGGSVSTLTIQRTQQEDSAVYLCASSRQGISPTGELFFGEGSRLTVL.

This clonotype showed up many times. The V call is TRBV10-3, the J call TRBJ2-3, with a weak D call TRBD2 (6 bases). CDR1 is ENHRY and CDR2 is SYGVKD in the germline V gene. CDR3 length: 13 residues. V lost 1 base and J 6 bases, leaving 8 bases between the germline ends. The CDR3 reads CAISEWEADTQYF. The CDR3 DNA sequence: TGTGCCATCAGTGAGTGGGAGGCGGATACGCAGTATTTT.

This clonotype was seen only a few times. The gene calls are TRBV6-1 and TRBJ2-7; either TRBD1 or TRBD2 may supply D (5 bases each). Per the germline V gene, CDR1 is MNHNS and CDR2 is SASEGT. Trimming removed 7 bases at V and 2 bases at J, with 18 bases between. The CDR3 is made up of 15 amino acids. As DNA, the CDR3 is TGTGCCAGCAAAGACGACGGTCTGGGGGCCTACGAGCAGTACTTC. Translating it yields CASKDDGLGAYEQYF.

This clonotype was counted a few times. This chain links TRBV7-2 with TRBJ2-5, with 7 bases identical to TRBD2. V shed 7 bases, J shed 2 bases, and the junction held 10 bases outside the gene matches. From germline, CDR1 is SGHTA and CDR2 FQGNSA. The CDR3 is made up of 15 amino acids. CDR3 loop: CASTLAARPQETQYF. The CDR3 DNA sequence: TGTGCCAGCACCCTAGCGGCTAGACCTCAAGAGACCCAGTACTTC.

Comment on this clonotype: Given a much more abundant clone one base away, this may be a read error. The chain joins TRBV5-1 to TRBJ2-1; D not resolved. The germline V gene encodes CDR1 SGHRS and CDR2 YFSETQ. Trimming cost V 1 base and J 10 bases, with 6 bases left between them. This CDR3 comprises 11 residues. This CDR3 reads CASSLWEEQFF. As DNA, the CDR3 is TGCGCCAGCAGCTTGTGGGAAGAGCAGTTCTTC.

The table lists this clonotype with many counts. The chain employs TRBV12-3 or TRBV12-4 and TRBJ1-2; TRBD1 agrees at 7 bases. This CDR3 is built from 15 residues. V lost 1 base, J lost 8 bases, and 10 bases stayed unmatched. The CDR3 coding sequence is TGTGCCAGCAGTTTAGTCCCCAGGGGGGCAGGGGGCTACACCTTC. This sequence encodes CASSLVPRGAGGYTF.

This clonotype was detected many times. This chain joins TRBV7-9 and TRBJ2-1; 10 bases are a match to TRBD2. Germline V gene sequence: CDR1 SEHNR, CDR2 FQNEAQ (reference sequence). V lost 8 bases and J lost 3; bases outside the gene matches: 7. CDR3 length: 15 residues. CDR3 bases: TGTGCCAGCCTCCTTCTAGCGGGAGACTACAATGAGCAGTTCTTC. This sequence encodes CASLLLAGDYNEQFF. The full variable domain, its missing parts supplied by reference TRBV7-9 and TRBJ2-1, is DTGVSQNPRHKITKRGQNVTFRCDPISEHNRLYWYRQTLGQGPEFLTYFQNEAQLEKSRLLSDRFSAERPKGSFSTLEIQRTEQGDSAMYLCASLLLAGDYNEQFFGPGTRLTVL.

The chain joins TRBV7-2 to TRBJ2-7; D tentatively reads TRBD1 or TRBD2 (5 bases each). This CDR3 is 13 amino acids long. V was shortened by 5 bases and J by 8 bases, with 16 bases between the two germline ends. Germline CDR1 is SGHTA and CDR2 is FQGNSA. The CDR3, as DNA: TGTGCCAGCAGCCCGCGGGTCGGGGCTCAGCAGTACTTC. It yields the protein CASSPRVGAQQYF.